A single sample gave rise to the 27 T cell receptor beta chains below, sequenced in a study of technical replicates of blood from several donors. The data were produced by immunoSEQ multiplex PCR, yet TCRdb's version contains in-frame clones alone and is incomplete. The table lists 45,000 to 60,000 clones, approximately 94% of them singletons. Sequenced sample: T cells isolated from PBMCs. The receptors stem from a human donor in good health.

The CDR3 DNA reads as TGTGCCAGCAGCATTAGTAATCAGCCCCAGCATTTT. Protein: CASSISNQPQHF. The chain has TRBV7-9 and TRBJ1-5; D is unclear. Trimming cost V 5 bases and J 4 bases, with 6 bases left between them. The germline CDR1 and CDR2 sequences are SEHNR and FQNEAQ (reference sequence). This CDR3 region has 12 residues. Full variable domain (outside the CDR3, taken from reference TRBV7-9 and TRBJ1-5): DTGVSQNPRHKITKRGQNVTFRCDPISEHNRLYWYRQTLGQGPEFLTYFQNEAQLEKSRLLSDRFSAERPKGSFSTLEIQRTEQGDSAMYLCASSISNQPQHFGDGTRLSIL.

The rearrangement uses TRBV28 and TRBJ2-1, with 12 bases matching TRBD2. The CDR3 consists of 16 residues. Germline loops: CDR1 MDHEN, CDR2 SYDVKM. V lost 2 bases and J lost 12; bases outside the gene matches: 11. The chain's CDR3 is CASSLTGTSGWEVQFF. CDR3 DNA sequence: TGTGCCAGCAGTTTAACCGGGACTAGCGGGTGGGAAGTGCAGTTCTTC.

The chain links TRBV5-4 to TRBJ1-4; 9 nucleotides match TRBD1. In germline, CDR1 is SGHNT, CDR2 YYREEE (reference sequence). There are 15 residues in the CDR3. Unmatched junction bases numbered 9, after V lost 4 bases and J lost 8 bases. CDR3 amino acids: CASSQPGQGREKLFF. The CDR3 nucleotides read TGTGCCAGCAGCCAACCGGGACAGGGCCGGGAAAAACTGTTTTTT.

As DNA, the CDR3 is TGTGCCTGCGCGAGAGGGAACCCAGGAGAGCAGTACTTC. It is translated as CACARGNPGEQYF. The J gene is TRBJ2-7, the V gene TRBV6-6; D might be TRBD2 (5 bases). Trimming took 11 bases from V and 7 from J, leaving 21 bases between them. The CDR3 runs 13 residues. CDR1 MNHNY and CDR2 SVGAGI come from the germline V gene (reference sequence).

V usage is TRBV29-1 and J usage is TRBJ2-3; 8 bases map to TRBD1. The CDR3 runs to 15 residues. CDR1 SQVTM and CDR2 ANQGSEA come from the germline V gene. The V segment lost 1 base and the J segment 1 base; nucleotides outside the gene matches: 4. Here the CDR3 DNA reads TGCAGCGTTGAAGGGGCAGGGGGCGGCACAGATACGCAGTATTTT. It translates to CSVEGAGGGTDTQYF.

J is TRBJ1-2 and V is TRBV9; tentatively, D is TRBD1 (5 bases). The V end lost 4 bases, the J end lost 7 bases, and 23 bases lay between the germline ends. This CDR3 contains 16 residues. Per the germline V gene, CDR1 is SGDLS and CDR2 is YYNGEE. CDR3 sequence (DNA): TGTGCCAGCAGCCCAACAGCCGGGACTCCAGTGCTTGGCTACACCTTC. It is translated as CASSPTAGTPVLGYTF.

The J gene is TRBJ2-3, the V gene TRBV29-1; the match to TRBD2 covers 12 bases. V shed 5 bases, J shed 5 bases, and the junction held 17 bases outside the gene matches. The CDR3 runs to 18 residues. Germline CDR1 SQVTM, CDR2 ANQGSEA. CDR3 protein: CSVPGTGRLAGGEDTQYF. The DNA for the CDR3 is TGCAGCGTTCCCGGGACAGGGAGGCTAGCGGGAGGGGAAGATACGCAGTATTTT.

Here the CDR3 DNA reads TGTGCCAGCAGTAACAGGGGGAAGTACGATGGCTACACCTTC. Amino acid sequence: CASSNRGKYDGYTF. J is TRBJ1-2 and V is TRBV6-5; 8 bases match TRBD1. The J segment lost 6 bases and the V segment lost 5 bases, leaving 8 bases of the junction unmatched. Germline loops: CDR1 MNHEY, CDR2 SVGAGI. The CDR3 loop spans 14 amino acids.

This clone was counted once. CDR3 protein: CASSLGASGSETQYF. DNA for the CDR3: TGCGCCAGCAGCTTGGGGGCTAGCGGGAGCGAGACCCAGTACTTC. The chain uses TRBV5-1 and TRBJ2-5; TRBD2 aligns across 10 bases. Germline V gene lookup returns CDR1 SGHRS and CDR2 YFSETQ. V trimming: 0 bases; J trimming: 5 bases; junction bases outside the gene matches: 4. This CDR3 is built from 15 residues.

This clone has a handful of counts. This chain uses TRBV9 with TRBJ2-7, with D tentatively TRBD2 (6 bases). V was pared by 3 bases and J by 7 bases, with 17 bases between. The germline V gene encodes CDR1 SGDLS and CDR2 YYNGEE. The CDR3 totals 14 residues. The CDR3 here is CASSAGIKAGEQYF. The CDR3 DNA reads as TGTGCCAGCAGCGCCGGGATTAAGGCGGGGGAGCAGTACTTC. Full variable domain (remainder filled in from reference TRBV9 and TRBJ2-7): DSGVTQTPKHLITATGQRVTLRCSPRSGDLSVYWYQQSLDQGLQFLIQYYNGEERAKGNILERFSAQQFPDLHSELNLSSLELGDSALYFCASSAGIKAGEQYFGPGTRLTVT.

The J gene is TRBJ1-1, the V gene TRBV2; possible D gene TRBD1, 5 bases. This CDR3 has 15 amino acids. CDR1 is SNHLY, CDR2 FYNNEI, per germline. Trimming cost V 3 bases and J 1 base, with 12 bases left between them. CDR3 coding DNA: TGTGCCAGCAGTGAGTCCAGGGCCAAGAACACTGAAGCTTTCTTT. It codes for CASSESRAKNTEAFF.

The V gene is TRBV6-6, the J gene TRBJ1-3; 8 positions agree with TRBD1. CDR3 length: 14 amino acids. V lost 2 bases and J lost 4; bases outside the gene matches: 1. Germline V gene sequence: CDR1 MNHNY, CDR2 SVGAGI (reference sequence). CDR3 nucleotide sequence: TGTGCCAGCAGTTACAGGACAGGGGGAAACACCATATATTTT. Translated: CASSYRTGGNTIYF.

V is TRBV6-4 and J is TRBJ2-2, with a weak D call TRBD2 (6 bases). CDR3 length: 15 amino acids. V dropped 5 bases and J dropped 4 bases, with 14 bases sitting between them. The germline V gene encodes CDR1 MRHNA and CDR2 SNTAGT. The CDR3 nucleotides read TGTGCCAGCAGTCCAACCGGGAGCCCCACCGGGGAGCTGTTTTTT. Translated, it gives CASSPTGSPTGELFF.

J is TRBJ2-1 and V is TRBV4-3, with D possibly TRBD2 on 5 matching bases. This CDR3 is built from 13 residues. Germline-derived CDR1 and CDR2 are LGHNA and YSLEER. Trimming removed 6 bases at V and 8 bases at J, with 14 bases between. The chain's CDR3 is CASRGSGRDEQFF. The CDR3 DNA follows: TGCGCCAGCAGGGGTTCGGGGAGAGATGAGCAGTTCTTC.

The chain uses TRBV2 and TRBJ1-1; D is undetermined. The CDR3 loop spans 15 amino acids. Germline lookup yields CDR1 SNHLY and CDR2 FYNNEI. Trimming cost V 6 bases and J 5 bases, with 19 bases left between them. The CDR3 region is CASRPSSLRGTEAFF. In nucleotides, the CDR3 is TGTGCCAGCAGACCCTCCTCCCTCCGGGGTACTGAAGCTTTCTTT.

V gene TRBV11-2 combines with J gene TRBJ1-1; no clear D. V was shortened by 0 bases and J by 7 bases, with 6 bases between the two germline ends. CDR1 is SGHAT, CDR2 FQNNGV, per germline. This CDR3 has 12 amino acids. The CDR3 DNA reads TGTGCCAGCAGCTTAGATCAGGATGAAGCTTTCTTT. Translating gives CASSLDQDEAFF.

The chain is built from TRBV9 and TRBJ1-2; D possibly corresponds to TRBD1 (5 bases). CDR1 is SGDLS, CDR2 YYNGEE, per germline. V shed 1 base and J shed 4 bases, with 8 bases lying between them. This CDR3 has 13 residues. CDR3 nucleotides: TGTGCCAGCAGCGTAATCCAGGGCTATGGCTACACCTTC. Protein product: CASSVIQGYGYTF. Supplemented by reference TRBV9 and TRBJ1-2, the full variable domain reads DSGVTQTPKHLITATGQRVTLRCSPRSGDLSVYWYQQSLDQGLQFLIQYYNGEERAKGNILERFSAQQFPDLHSELNLSSLELGDSALYFCASSVIQGYGYTFGSGTRLTVV.

This clone was detected once. The CDR3 loop is CSVERTGGRVGEAFF. CDR3 sequence (DNA): TGCAGCGTTGAAAGGACAGGGGGCAGGGTAGGTGAAGCTTTCTTT. The chain is built from TRBV29-1 and TRBJ1-1; 11 bases fit TRBD1. Germline CDR1 is SQVTM and CDR2 is ANQGSEA. Trimming at V came to 2 bases and at J to 7 bases, leaving 9 bases not matched to a gene. This CDR3 has 15 amino acids.

The gene calls are TRBV30 and TRBJ1-4; D gene uncertain. This CDR3 has 15 residues. Per the germline V gene, CDR1 is GTSNPN and CDR2 is SVGIG (reference sequence). Between the trimmed V and J ends, which lost 0 bases and 0 bases, there was a span of 8 bases. In DNA form, the CDR3 reads TGTGCCTGGAGTGTATATCTTTCAACTAATGAAAAACTGTTTTTT. Amino acid sequence: CAWSVYLSTNEKLFF.

The rearrangement links TRBV4-1 to TRBJ2-7, with 7 bases fitting TRBD2. The ends lost 4 bases at V and 5 bases at J; junction bases unmatched: 8. This CDR3 contains 14 residues. Germline CDR1 reads MGHRA; CDR2 reads YSYEKL. Written as DNA, the CDR3 is TGCGCCAGCAGCCTCTGGGGGGGGAGTAACGAGCAGTACTTC. Translated, it gives CASSLWGGSNEQYF.

This clone was seen only once. This chain uses TRBV5-1 with TRBJ2-1; perhaps TRBD1 as D (5 bases). There are 14 residues in the CDR3. CDR1 and CDR2 (germline): SGHRS, YFSETQ. The V end lost 6 bases, the J end lost 0 bases, and 10 bases lay between the germline ends. This CDR3 is CASTRTNSYNEQFF. The CDR3, as DNA: TGCGCCAGCACCCGGACAAACTCCTACAATGAGCAGTTCTTC.

The genes are TRBV4-3 and TRBJ2-3, with TRBD2 matching over 11 bases. Trimming cost V 0 bases and J 4 bases; bases outside gene matches: 9. The V gene's germline CDR1 is LGHNA and CDR2 YSLEER. CDR3 length: 18 residues. The chain's CDR3 is CASSQESSGRVAADTQYF. The CDR3 nucleotides are TGCGCCAGCAGCCAAGAGAGTAGCGGGAGGGTTGCAGCAGATACGCAGTATTTT.

The J gene is TRBJ2-2, the V gene TRBV6-5; D gene uncertain. V gave up 3 bases and J gave up 3 bases, with 8 bases separating them. Germline CDR1 MNHEY, CDR2 SVGAGI. This CDR3 has 14 amino acids. CDR3 in amino acids: CASSYLDYTGELFF. In nucleotides, the CDR3 is TGTGCCAGCAGTTATTTAGACTACACCGGGGAGCTGTTTTTT.

The chain is built from TRBV5-1 and TRBJ2-7, with 12 bases lining up with TRBD2. The trim removed 4 bases at V and 0 bases at J, leaving 5 bases unmatched. CDR1 and CDR2 from the germline V gene are SGHRS and YFSETQ. The CDR3 spans 16 residues. The CDR3 bases are TGCGCCAGCAGCCCCGGACTAGCGGGACTCTCCTACGAGCAGTACTTC. This gives the protein CASSPGLAGLSYEQYF.

J is TRBJ2-7 and V is TRBV5-1; a possible D gene is TRBD2 (6 bases). Germline CDR1 and CDR2: SGHRS and YFSETQ. Deletions cut 4 bases from V and 0 bases from J, with 20 bases between. The CDR3 is made up of 17 amino acids. Here the CDR3 reads CASSNIYTGSSSYEQYF. CDR3 nucleotides: TGCGCCAGCAGCAACATCTATACCGGGAGTAGCTCCTACGAGCAGTACTTC.

The rearrangement uses TRBV27 and TRBJ2-7; 9 positions match TRBD2. Germline assignment: CDR1 MNHEY and CDR2 SMNVEV (reference sequence). CDR3 length equals 15 residues. V was pared by 2 bases and J by 4 bases, with 6 bases of the junction left unmatched. This chain's CDR3 is CASSLRSAGGYEQYF. The CDR3 DNA reads TGTGCCAGCAGTTTAAGGTCAGCGGGAGGATACGAGCAGTACTTC.

The chain combines TRBV28 with TRBJ2-7; TRBD2 matches 7 bases. V shed 5 bases, J shed 1 base, and the junction held 5 bases outside the gene matches. The CDR3 has 14 amino acids. Germline loops: CDR1 MDHEN, CDR2 SYDVKM. In nucleotides, the CDR3 is TGTGCCAGCAGTATTGGACTAGGATCCTACGAGCAGTACTTC. Translating gives CASSIGLGSYEQYF.